Listed below are T cell receptor beta chains from one sample, sequenced in a study of blood T cell repertoires in COVID-19. The method was immunoSEQ multiplex PCR; TCRdb's version includes in-frame clones alone and lacks a portion of them. Among tens of thousands of clones listed, roughly 78% were seen once. The material sequenced was peripheral blood. Receptors originate from a human donor in a cohort sampled during active COVID-19. CDR3s leave out the opening cysteine and the closing phenylalanine or tryptophan.

>TRBV18|TRBJ1-5
ASSPDRGRNQPQH
>TRBV18|TRBJ2-2
ASSPPIGSEGGELF
>TRBV27|TRBJ1-2
ASSLWADRFQGYT
>TRBV12-5|TRBJ1-4
ASGRTGTGEKLF
>TRBV5-4|TRBJ2-3
ASSLNPAGGLSDTQY
>TRBV7-2|TRBJ2-1
ASSIGLAGAYNEQF
>TRBV28|TRBJ1-5
ASKAGDQPQH
>TRBV30|TRBJ2-3
AWSYRGGDTQY
>TRBV9|TRBJ1-5
ASSTGTGKSQPQH
>TRBV6-5|TRBJ1-1
ASSRTGGTEAF
>TRBV19|TRBJ1-1
ASSMGGDTLNTEAF
>TRBV28|TRBJ1-5
ASTGWVNQPQH
>TRBV14|TRBJ1-4
ASSRGREKLF
>TRBV19|TRBJ2-1
ASSIGQGARNEQF
>TRBV5-6|TRBJ1-2
ASSFYGTGVNYGYT
>TRBV19|TRBJ2-2
ASSATGQALSGELF
>TRBV5-4|TRBJ2-2
ASSFGTGELF
>TRBV5-1|TRBJ1-1
ASSSTGGTEAF
>TRBV5-6|TRBJ2-7
ASSSIFYEQY
>TRBV15|TRBJ1-3
ATSGGRGNTIY
>TRBV28|TRBJ1-1
ASSVPDPGTEAF
>TRBV28|TRBJ1-1
ASSLATVNTEAF
>TRBV28|TRBJ1-2
AIFDRANYGYT
>TRBV5-6|TRBJ1-3
ASSALSLSSGNTIY
>TRBV7-9|TRBJ2-1
ASSLAKGFNEQF
>TRBV5-1|TRBJ2-1
ASSLASGGAKGNEQF
>TRBV19|TRBJ2-3
ASSGQAPSTDTQY
>TRBV18|TRBJ1-2
ASSPLGQGSRYGYT
>TRBV5-6|TRBJ2-1
ASSRLGRDNEQF
>TRBV4-1|TRBJ2-1
ASSQDKRGSYNEQF
>TRBV4-2|TRBJ2-5
ASSQEPGQGKDETQY